The present T cell receptor (beta chain) was sequenced within a study of T cells in localized non-small cell lung cancer. Whole-study findings and limits: Among the tissues sampled, uninvolved adjacent lung had the highest T cell clonality, above tumor. Sequence data derive from only one tumor region, so heterogeneity remains possible.

Clones were read by immunoSEQ multiplex PCR, and TCRdb kept only the in-frame ones, dropping some. The data hold 23,000 or so clones, with around 85% observed a single time. This CDR3 is built from 15 residues. The V gene's germline CDR1 is LNHDA and CDR2 SQIVND (reference sequence). V was shortened by 5 bases and J by 1 base, with 9 bases between the two germline ends. This clone was counted a few times. The antigen remains unidentified. Sample: peripheral blood, taken before any cancer treatment. This TCR was sampled from a male donor aged 60 or older with stage II squamous cell lung carcinoma. The gene calls are TRBV19 and TRBJ2-6; unclear D gene. The DNA for the CDR3 is TGTGCCAGTAGTGACGGCTTGTCTGGGGCCAACGTCCTGACTTTC. Its protein is CASSDGLSGANVLTF.